These 5 T cell receptor beta chains were sequenced from one sample in a study of regulatory T cells in long-lasting Graves disease. Construction of TCR beta libraries relied on iRepertoire HTBI primers and on Arm-PCR targeting CDR3 regions. MiXCR, applied by TCRdb to the multiplex PCR reads, yields one record per CDR3 protein. The data show 360,000 or so distinct CDR3 sequences, with 16% seen just once and 25% to 30% held by the top ten. Time point in this sample: newly diagnosed GD, antithyroid drugs for less than 3 months. TCR sequences were obtained from RNA taken from PBMCs. The same sample was also studied in work on T cells in Graves' hyperthyroidism and ophthalmopathy.

This material consisted of peripheral blood mononuclear cells (PBMCs), taken at new diagnosis, from a patient treated with antithyroid drugs. These receptors all stem from a man aged 35 to 55 with Graves disease.

To note about this clonotype: Since a far larger clone is one base different, this is likely a read error. The chain carries TRBV6-8 and TRBJ2-5; D is unclear. The end of the DNA is better explained by TRBJ2-1, so the J call may be wrong. Germline-derived CDR1 and CDR2 are MNHGY and SAAAGT. The length of the CDR3 is 13 residues. The CDR3 sequence is CASSYRVRNEQFF. In DNA form, the CDR3 reads TGTGCCAGCAGTTATCGTGTCCGGAATGAGCAGTTCTTC.

This clonotype was recorded many times. The chain combines TRBV28 with TRBJ1-1; unclear D gene. Per the germline V gene, CDR1 is MDHEN and CDR2 is SYDVKM. V was clipped by 3 bases and J by 1 base, with 18 bases between them. This CDR3 comprises 17 residues. The CDR3 is CASSFVTQKPKNTEAFF. The CDR3 nucleotides read TGTGCCAGCAGTTTCGTAACACAGAAGCCTAAGAACACTGAAGCTTTCTTT.

This clonotype was counted between two and nine times. The rearrangement joins TRBV6-5 to TRBJ2-7, with D uncertain. The CDR3 has 13 residues. CDR1 is MNHEY, CDR2 SVGAGI, per germline. V was trimmed by 2 bases and J by 2 bases, leaving 7 bases between them. CDR3 sequence reads: CASSYNYPYEQYF. The CDR3 nucleotides are TGTGCCAGCAGTTACAACTATCCCTACGAGCAGTACTTC.

This clonotype has ten or more counts. J is TRBJ2-7 and V is TRBV6-5, with TRBD2 as a possible D gene (6 bases). Germline V lookup: CDR1 MNHEY, CDR2 SVGAGI. The ends were cut back, 0 bases at V and 4 bases at J, with 13 bases in the middle. CDR3 length: 15 residues. CDR3 DNA: TGTGCCAGCAGTTACTCGATGGATGGGGGGTACGAGCAGTACTTC. Residues: CASSYSMDGGYEQYF.

At least ten counts were recorded for this clonotype. Here the CDR3 reads CASRTASTDTQYF. CDR3 coding DNA: TGTGCCAGCAGGACAGCCAGCACAGATACGCAGTATTTT. The chain couples TRBV28 to TRBJ2-3; TRBD1 is a possible D gene (5 bases). With 6 bases removed from V and 0 bases from J, the gap between germline ends came to 7 bases. The CDR3 has 13 residues. Germline V gene data show CDR1 as MDHEN and CDR2 as SYDVKM.